A single sample gave rise to the 20 T cell receptor beta chains below, sequenced in a study of T-cell memory formation after mild COVID-19. TCRdb re-analysed the 5' RACE reads in MiXCR, keeping a single row per CDR3 protein. The repertoire holds hundreds of thousands of distinct CDR3 sequences, with under 15% as singletons. The sequencing input was PBMCs or a T cell subset sorted from them (not recorded which). The receptor set was obtained from a young man who had mild COVID-19 (a few samples of this study predate the infection). Cell type and time point are not known.

This sequence joins TRBV7-2 and TRBJ1-1; unclear D gene. The CDR3 totals 13 residues. V was cut by 6 bases and J by 5 bases, with 13 bases left in between. CDR1 is SGHTA, CDR2 FQGNSA, per germline. CDR3 region: CASRIQWSTEAFF. CDR3 coding DNA: TGTGCCAGCAGGATACAGTGGAGTACTGAAGCTTTCTTT.

This clonotype has only one observation. The chain combines TRBV7-6 with TRBJ2-5; 10 bases align to TRBD2. Trimming took 3 bases from V and 10 from J; bases not matched to a gene: 11. Germline lookup yields CDR1 SGHVS and CDR2 FNYEAQ. The CDR3 has 15 amino acids. The DNA for the CDR3 is TGTGCCAGCAGCTTGAGCGGGGGGGCCCTCGGGGACCAGTACTTC. Protein: CASSLSGGALGDQYF.

The J gene is TRBJ2-1, the V gene TRBV20-1; D call uncertain. The CDR3 is 10 residues long. The germline V gene encodes CDR1 DFQATT and CDR2 SNEGSKA (reference sequence). The V end lost 3 bases, the J end lost 9 bases, and 6 bases lay between the germline ends. The CDR3 protein is CSASMTEQFF. Written as DNA, the CDR3 is TGCAGTGCTAGTATGACTGAGCAGTTCTTC.

This clonotype turned up a few times. The CDR3, as DNA: TGTGCCACCAGTGATCAGGGACAGGGTAAGGATGAGCAGTTCTTC. Its translation: CATSDQGQGKDEQFF. The chain couples TRBV24-1 to TRBJ2-1; 9 nucleotides line up with TRBD1. Trimming cost V 3 bases and J 8 bases; bases outside gene matches: 7. Germline V gene lookup returns CDR1 KGHDR and CDR2 SFDVKD. This CDR3 comprises 15 residues.

In this sample, this clonotype turned up a few times. The CDR3 DNA reads as TGCGCCAGCAGCTTGAGTCTAGCGGGGTCAGATACGCAGTATTTT. Amino acid sequence: CASSLSLAGSDTQYF. This chain joins TRBV5-1 and TRBJ2-3; TRBD2 matches 9 bases. Germline-derived CDR1 and CDR2 are SGHRS and YFSETQ. The ends lost 1 base at V and 4 bases at J; junction bases unmatched: 4. CDR3 length equals 15 residues.

This clonotype was detected ten times or more. The chain employs TRBV9 and TRBJ2-1; D perhaps matches TRBD2 (6 bases). Trimming shortened V by 5 bases and J by 6 bases, and 12 bases separated the two germline ends. CDR1 is SGDLS, CDR2 YYNGEE, per germline. This CDR3 is built from 13 residues. The CDR3 reads CASSEDYPNEQFF. The CDR3 DNA follows: TGTGCCAGCAGTGAGGACTACCCCAATGAGCAGTTCTTC.

The chain is built from TRBV5-1 and TRBJ2-1; 7 nucleotides line up with TRBD1. CDR3 length equals 14 residues. V lost 4 bases, J lost 8 bases, and 9 bases stayed unmatched. Germline V gene lookup returns CDR1 SGHRS and CDR2 YFSETQ. The CDR3 here is CASSRQGVMDEQFF. In DNA form, the CDR3 reads TGCGCCAGCAGCAGACAGGGAGTCATGGATGAGCAGTTCTTC.

This clonotype was counted once. The chain is built from TRBV6-5 and TRBJ1-2; 8 nucleotides line up with TRBD1. The CDR3 totals 15 residues. With 4 bases clipped from V and 2 bases from J, the junction kept 6 bases outside the gene matches. CDR1 is MNHEY and CDR2 is SVGAGI in the germline V gene. The CDR3 DNA reads TGTGCCAGCAGTTTATCAGGGGGCGGCAACTATGGCTACACCTTC. Its translation: CASSLSGGGNYGYTF.

Ten or more counts support this clonotype. CDR3 sequence: CARTSGGANEQFF. CDR3 DNA: TGTGCCAGAACTAGCGGGGGGGCTAATGAGCAGTTCTTC. The chain employs TRBV12-3 or TRBV12-4 and TRBJ2-1; 13 bases align to TRBD2. V shed 9 bases and J 7 bases; nucleotides not matched to a gene: 3. CDR3 length equals 13 residues.

This rearrangement joins TRBV7-2 to TRBJ2-1; TRBD2 matches 7 bases. Trimming removed 5 bases from V and 5 bases from J; junction bases left unmatched: 12. The germline gives CDR1 SGHTA, CDR2 FQGNSA. CDR3 length equals 16 residues. For the CDR3, the DNA is TGTGCCAGCAGCCCTGCGTGGGCGGGGGAGAACAATGAGCAGTTCTTC. This codes for CASSPAWAGENNEQFF.

CDR3 sequence reads: CASSWAGLGTEAFF. The CDR3 DNA follows: TGTGCCAGCAGCTGGGCGGGGTTGGGTACTGAAGCTTTCTTT. The rearrangement uses TRBV5-5 and TRBJ1-1, with D uncertain. This CDR3 has 14 amino acids. Between the trimmed V and J ends, which lost 3 bases and 5 bases, there was a span of 14 bases. Germline CDR1 is SGHKS and CDR2 is YYEKEE (reference sequence). Looking up the rest from reference TRBV5-5 and TRBJ1-1 gives the full variable domain: DAGVTQSPTHLIKTRGQQVTLRCSPISGHKSVSWYQQVLGQGPQFIFQYYEKEERGRGNFPDRFSARQFPNYSSELNVNALLLGDSALYLCASSWAGLGTEAFFGQGTRLTVV.

The chain is built from TRBV2 and TRBJ1-5, with a weak D call TRBD1 (5 bases). The CDR3 length is 13 residues. V gave up 8 bases and J gave up 1 base, with 9 bases separating them. CDR1 and CDR2 (germline): SNHLY, FYNNEI. CDR3 in DNA: TGTGCCAGCTTCCGGGACAGCAATCAGCCCCAGCATTTT. Residues: CASFRDSNQPQHF.

This rearrangement joins TRBV6-2 or TRBV6-3 to TRBJ2-5; D might be TRBD2 (5 bases). The length of the CDR3 is 15 residues. Germline CDR1 MNHEY, CDR2 SVGEGT. The V gene lost 2 bases and the J gene lost 2 bases, with 12 bases spanning the gap. The CDR3 DNA sequence: TGTGCCAGCAGTTACCTCCAGCGGAGACAAGAGACCCAGTACTTC. Translation gives CASSYLQRRQETQYF.

The rearrangement links TRBV28 to TRBJ2-5; 11 bases map to TRBD2. Looked up from germline, CDR1 is MDHEN and CDR2 is SYDVKM. V trimming: 3 bases; J trimming: 4 bases; junction bases outside the gene matches: 7. This CDR3 is 16 amino acids long. CDR3 region: CASSFGSGGVGETQYF. For the CDR3, the DNA is TGTGCCAGCAGTTTCGGTAGCGGGGGGGTCGGAGAGACCCAGTACTTC.

The genes are TRBV12-3 or TRBV12-4 and TRBJ2-2; the match to TRBD1 covers 10 bases. The length of the CDR3 is 16 residues. Trimming cost V 5 bases and J 6 bases; bases outside gene matches: 9. CDR3 sequence (DNA): TGTGCCAGCAGTGTGTGGGGACAGGGGTGGTCCGGGGAGCTGTTTTTT. Protein: CASSVWGQGWSGELFF.

A few counts support this clonotype. The chain joins TRBV5-1 to TRBJ2-3, with a tentative D call TRBD1 (5 bases). The V gene's germline CDR1 is SGHRS and CDR2 YFSETQ. This CDR3 has 16 amino acids. Trimming left V 0 bases short and J 4 bases short, with 15 bases between. This CDR3 is CASSLGDRQMADTQYF. The CDR3 region has the DNA TGCGCCAGCAGCTTGGGTGACAGACAAATGGCAGATACGCAGTATTTT.

This clonotype was seen a handful of times. The rearrangement links TRBV20-1 to TRBJ1-1; the match to TRBD1 covers 11 bases. Germline V gene lookup returns CDR1 DFQATT and CDR2 SNEGSKA (reference sequence). The trim removed 6 bases at V and 4 bases at J, leaving 4 bases unmatched. CDR3 length: 13 residues. In nucleotides, the CDR3 is TGCAGTGCGGACAGGGGGCAATTCACTGAAGCTTTCTTT. Translated, it gives CSADRGQFTEAFF.

The rearrangement uses TRBV9 and TRBJ1-3, with D uncertain. V lost 0 bases and J lost 4, with 11 bases in between. Germline assignment: CDR1 SGDLS and CDR2 YYNGEE. CDR3 length equals 15 residues. This chain's CDR3 is CASSVALGTGNTIYF. CDR3 sequence (DNA): TGTGCCAGCAGCGTAGCCCTGGGAACGGGAAACACCATATATTTT.

This clonotype was seen more than once but under ten times. V gene TRBV7-8 combines with J gene TRBJ2-4, with D uncertain. V lost 0 bases and J 6 bases, leaving 9 bases between the germline ends. This CDR3 has 14 residues. Germline assignment: CDR1 SGHVS and CDR2 FQNEAQ. DNA of the CDR3: TGTGCCAGCAGCTTAGCCCTTGGAACAAACATTCAGTACTTC. Its translation is CASSLALGTNIQYF.

Written as DNA, the CDR3 is TGTGCCAGCAGCCAAGACTGGCAGGGCACAGATACGCAGTATTTT. Translation: CASSQDWQGTDTQYF. V gene TRBV4-2 combines with J gene TRBJ2-3, with no clear D. The CDR3 has 15 residues. V was pared by 0 bases and J by 1 base, with 8 bases between. In germline, CDR1 is LGHNA, CDR2 YNFKEQ.